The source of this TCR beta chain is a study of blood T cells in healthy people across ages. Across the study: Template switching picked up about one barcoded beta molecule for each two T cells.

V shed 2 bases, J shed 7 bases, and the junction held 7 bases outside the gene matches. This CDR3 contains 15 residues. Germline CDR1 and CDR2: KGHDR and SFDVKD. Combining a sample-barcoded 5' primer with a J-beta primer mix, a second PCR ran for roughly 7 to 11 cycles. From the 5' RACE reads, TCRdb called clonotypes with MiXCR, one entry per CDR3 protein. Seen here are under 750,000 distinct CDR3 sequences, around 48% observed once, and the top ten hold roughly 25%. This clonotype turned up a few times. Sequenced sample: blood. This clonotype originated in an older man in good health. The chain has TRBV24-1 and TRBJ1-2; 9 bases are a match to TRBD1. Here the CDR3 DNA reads TGTGCCACCAGTGATTCGGACAGGGGTAACGGTGGCTACACCTTC. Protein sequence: CATSDSDRGNGGYTF.